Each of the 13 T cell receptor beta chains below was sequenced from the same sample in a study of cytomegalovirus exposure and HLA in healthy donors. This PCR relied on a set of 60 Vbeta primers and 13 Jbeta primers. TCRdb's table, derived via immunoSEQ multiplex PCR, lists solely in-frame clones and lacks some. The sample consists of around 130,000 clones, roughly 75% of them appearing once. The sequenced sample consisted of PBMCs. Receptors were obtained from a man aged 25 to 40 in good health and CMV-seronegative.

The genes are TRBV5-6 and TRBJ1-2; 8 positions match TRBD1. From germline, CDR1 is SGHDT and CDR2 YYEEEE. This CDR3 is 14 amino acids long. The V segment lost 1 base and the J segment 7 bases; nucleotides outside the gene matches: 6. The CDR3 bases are TGTGCCAGCAGCTTGTTTCAGGGGGCTGGTGGCTACACCTTC. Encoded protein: CASSLFQGAGGYTF.

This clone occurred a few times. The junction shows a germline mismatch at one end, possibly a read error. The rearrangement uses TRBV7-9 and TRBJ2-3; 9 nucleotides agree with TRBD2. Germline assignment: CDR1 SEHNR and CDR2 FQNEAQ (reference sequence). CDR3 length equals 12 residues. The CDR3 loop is CSSSLVLAGGYF. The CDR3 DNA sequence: TGTTCCAGCAGCTTAGTACTAGCGGGCGGGTATTTT.

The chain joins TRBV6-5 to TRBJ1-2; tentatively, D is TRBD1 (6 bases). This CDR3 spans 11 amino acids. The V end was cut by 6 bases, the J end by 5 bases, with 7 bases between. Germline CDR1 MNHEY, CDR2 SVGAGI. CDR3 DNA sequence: TGTGCCAGCAGGCAGGGGTATGGCTACACCTTC. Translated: CASRQGYGYTF.

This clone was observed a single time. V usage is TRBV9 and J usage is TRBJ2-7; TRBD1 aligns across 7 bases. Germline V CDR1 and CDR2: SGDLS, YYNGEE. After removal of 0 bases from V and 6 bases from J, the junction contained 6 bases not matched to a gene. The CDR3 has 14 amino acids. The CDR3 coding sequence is TGTGCCAGCAGCGTAGCCTACAGGGGCGGCGAGCAGTACTTC. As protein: CASSVAYRGGEQYF.

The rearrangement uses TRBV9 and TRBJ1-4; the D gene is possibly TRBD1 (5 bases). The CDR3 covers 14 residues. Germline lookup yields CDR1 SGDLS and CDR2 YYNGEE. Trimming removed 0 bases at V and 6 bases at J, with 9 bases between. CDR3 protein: CASSVAGADEKLFF. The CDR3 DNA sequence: TGTGCCAGCAGCGTAGCTGGGGCAGATGAAAAACTGTTTTTT.

CDR3 in amino acids: CASSPGTGLAYGYTF. CDR3 coding DNA: TGTGCCAGCAGCCCCGGGACAGGGTTGGCCTATGGCTACACCTTC. The rearrangement joins TRBV7-2 to TRBJ1-2, with TRBD1 identical over 9 bases. V lost 5 bases and J lost 4; bases outside the gene matches: 8. The CDR3 sequence is 15 residues long. Germline V gene lookup returns CDR1 SGHTA and CDR2 FQGNSA. Based on the CDR3 plus reference TRBV7-2 and TRBJ1-2, the full variable domain is GAGVSQSPSNKVTEKGKDVELRCDPISGHTALYWYRQSLGQGLEFLIYFQGNSAPDKSGLPSDRFSAERTGGSVSTLTIQRTQQEDSAVYLCASSPGTGLAYGYTFGSGTRLTVV.

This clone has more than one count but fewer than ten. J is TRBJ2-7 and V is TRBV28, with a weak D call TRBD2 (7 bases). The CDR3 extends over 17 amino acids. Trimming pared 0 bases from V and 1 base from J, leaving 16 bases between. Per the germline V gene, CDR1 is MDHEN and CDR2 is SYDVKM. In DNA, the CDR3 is TGTGCCAGCAGTTTATGGTCCCCGGGGGGCAGGTCCTACGAGCAGTACTTC. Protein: CASSLWSPGGRSYEQYF.

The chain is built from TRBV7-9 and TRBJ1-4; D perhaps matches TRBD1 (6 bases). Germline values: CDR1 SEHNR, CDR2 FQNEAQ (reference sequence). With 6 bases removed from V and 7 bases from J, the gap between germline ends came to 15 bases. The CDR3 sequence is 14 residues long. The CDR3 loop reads CASSRGGAGEKLFF. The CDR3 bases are TGTGCCAGCAGTCGTGGGGGGGCCGGTGAAAAACTGTTTTTT.

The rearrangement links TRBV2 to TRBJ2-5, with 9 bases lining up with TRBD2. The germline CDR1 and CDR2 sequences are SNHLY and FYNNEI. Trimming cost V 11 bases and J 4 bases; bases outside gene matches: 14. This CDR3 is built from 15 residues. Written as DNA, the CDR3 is TGTGCCTCCTCCACCGGGGCGGGGGGGAGAGAGACCCAGTACTTC. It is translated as CASSTGAGGRETQYF.

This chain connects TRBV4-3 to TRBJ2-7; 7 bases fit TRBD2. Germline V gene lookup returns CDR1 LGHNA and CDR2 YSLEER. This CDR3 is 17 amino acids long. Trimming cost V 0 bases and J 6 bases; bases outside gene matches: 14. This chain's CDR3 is CASSQDLGGGPPFEQYF. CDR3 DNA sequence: TGCGCCAGCAGCCAAGATCTTGGGGGAGGGCCACCTTTCGAGCAGTACTTC.

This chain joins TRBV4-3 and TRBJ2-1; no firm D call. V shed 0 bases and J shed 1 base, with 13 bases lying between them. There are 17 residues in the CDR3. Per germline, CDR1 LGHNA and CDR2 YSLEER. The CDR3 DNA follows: TGCGCCAGCAGCCAAGATCTGGGCAGTTTATCCTACAATGAGCAGTTCTTC. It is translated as CASSQDLGSLSYNEQFF.

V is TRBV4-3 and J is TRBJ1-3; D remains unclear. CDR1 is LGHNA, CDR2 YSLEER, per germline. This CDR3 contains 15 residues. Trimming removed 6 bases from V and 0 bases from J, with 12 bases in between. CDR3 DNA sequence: TGCGCCAGCAGTCCGGACTGGATCTCTGGAAACACCATATATTTT. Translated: CASSPDWISGNTIYF.

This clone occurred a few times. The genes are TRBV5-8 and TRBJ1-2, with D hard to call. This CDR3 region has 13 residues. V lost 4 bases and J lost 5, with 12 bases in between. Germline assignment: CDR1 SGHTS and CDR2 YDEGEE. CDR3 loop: CASSPVVSYGYTF. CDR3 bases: TGTGCCAGCAGCCCCGTGGTTAGTTATGGCTACACCTTC.